What follows are 3 T cell receptor beta chains derived from one specimen sequenced in a study of cytomegalovirus exposure and HLA in healthy donors. The PCR ran on 60 Vbeta and 13 Jbeta primers. TCRdb's copy holds only in-frame clones and misses some; the assay was immunoSEQ multiplex PCR. Of 75,000 to 95,000 clones listed, about 77% are singletons. The sample was PBMCs. The receptors were sampled from a middle-aged man in good health and CMV-seronegative.

This clone was detected once. The V call is TRBV25-1, the J call TRBJ1-2; D gene ambiguous. V was clipped by 6 bases and J by 8 bases, with 19 bases between them. CDR3 length: 14 amino acids. Germline V gene lookup returns CDR1 MGHDK and CDR2 SYGVNS. CDR3 residues: CASSRSPGPGGYTF. The DNA for the CDR3 is TGTGCCAGCAGCCGATCCCCGGGCCCGGGGGGCTACACCTTC.

CDR3 DNA: TGTGCCAGCAGCTTATCAGGGAGGGACACCGGGGAGCTGTTTTTT. Translated: CASSLSGRDTGELFF. The chain uses TRBV7-2 and TRBJ2-2; 7 bases line up with TRBD2. This CDR3 is 15 amino acids long. The germline V gene has CDR1 SGHTA and CDR2 FQGNSA. With 2 bases clipped from V and 3 bases from J, the junction kept 3 bases outside the gene matches.

This clone was detected only once. The rearrangement links TRBV18 to TRBJ1-6; 8 bases are shared with TRBD1. This CDR3 is 15 amino acids long. CDR1 and CDR2 from the germline V gene are KGHSH and LQKENI. The V gene end was trimmed by 4 bases and the J gene end by 9 bases; junction bases not matched to a gene: 8. The CDR3 protein is CASSREGQGGSPLHF. CDR3 in DNA: TGTGCCAGCTCACGCGAAGGACAGGGTGGTTCACCCCTCCACTTT.